A single sample is the source of the 22 T cell receptor beta chains below, sequenced in a study of T cells in Graves' hyperthyroidism and ophthalmopathy (dated by TCRdb to the late 2010s). The library was made by multiplex PCR. Instrument on record: Illumina HiSeq 2000. TCR beta CDR3 regions were amplified from RNA transcripts. A first-round RT-PCR of the TCR CDR3 used the HTBI primer set with the Qiagen OneStep RT-PCR kit. TCRdb redid the processing of the public reads, applying fastp at Q25 and MiXCR, and retained in-frame beta chains. Here each entry gathers all rows of one CDR3 protein and keeps the most common genes and DNA. In all, the sample holds 690,000 or so distinct CDR3 sequences, and around 20% of those were seen once. The ten largest account for approximately 15% of the sample. The sequenced material came from blood. All receptors derive from a woman aged 50 to 60 with Graves' hyperthyroidism that later progressed to Graves' ophthalmopathy.

This clonotype has ten or more counts. The chain employs TRBV20-1 and TRBJ1-1, with unresolved D. The CDR3 totals 12 residues. In germline, CDR1 is DFQATT, CDR2 SNEGSKA (reference sequence). Between the trimmed V and J ends, which lost 3 bases and 0 bases, there was a span of 5 bases. Written as DNA, the CDR3 is TGCAGTGCTAGTCATATGAACACTGAAGCTTTCTTT. This translates into CSASHMNTEAFF.

There are many counts of this clonotype. This chain uses TRBV6-1 with TRBJ2-7, with 14 bases matching TRBD2. The germline gives CDR1 MNHNS, CDR2 SASEGT. The CDR3 spans 16 residues. V dropped 6 bases and J dropped 9; count of bases not matched to a gene: 13. The chain's CDR3 is CASRPSRGLAGVWQYF. The CDR3 bases are TGTGCCAGCAGACCCTCCCGGGGACTAGCGGGGGTATGGCAGTACTTC.

The V and J genes are TRBV19 and TRBJ1-5; perhaps TRBD1 as D (5 bases). CDR1 is LNHDA, CDR2 SQIVND, per germline (reference sequence). Trimming shortened V by 3 bases and J by 0 bases, and 9 bases separated the two germline ends. This CDR3 has 15 residues. CDR3 region: CASSIVGVSNQPQHF. CDR3 DNA: TGTGCCAGTAGTATCGTGGGGGTTAGCAATCAGCCCCAGCATTTT.

This clonotype has a count of ten or more. The chain has TRBV7-6 and TRBJ2-7; 8 nucleotides match TRBD1. CDR1 is SGHVS, CDR2 FNYEAQ, per germline. This CDR3 is built from 13 residues. V lost 4 bases to trimming and J lost 6 bases; unmatched junction nucleotides: 5. The CDR3 coding sequence is TGTGCCAGCAGCTACGACAGGGGCTTCGAGCAGTACTTC. Translating it yields CASSYDRGFEQYF.

J is TRBJ1-1 and V is TRBV9; TRBD1 aligns across 7 bases. With 3 bases clipped from V and 1 base from J, the junction kept 6 bases outside the gene matches. This CDR3 contains 15 residues. Germline CDR1 and CDR2: SGDLS and YYNGEE. The CDR3 region has the DNA TGTGCCAGCAGCGAATCGGGACAGCAGAACACTGAAGCTTTCTTT. This codes for CASSESGQQNTEAFF.

This chain connects TRBV14 to TRBJ1-2; 8 bases agree with TRBD1. Germline V gene sequence: CDR1 SGHDN, CDR2 FVKESK. CDR3 length: 17 amino acids. The V segment lost 0 bases and the J segment 4 bases; nucleotides outside the gene matches: 10. Here the CDR3 reads CASSQEGTGSIAYGYTF. CDR3 DNA sequence: TGTGCCAGCAGCCAAGAGGGGACAGGCTCTATTGCCTATGGCTACACCTTC.

This clonotype was seen repeatedly, ten times or more. This chain joins TRBV5-1 and TRBJ1-1; D is unclear. The CDR3 runs 14 residues. V was clipped by 0 bases and J by 1 base, with 7 bases between them. The germline V gene encodes CDR1 SGHRS and CDR2 YFSETQ. The CDR3 region has the DNA TGCGCCAGCAGCTTGGGCAGGCAGAACACTGAAGCTTTCTTT. Its translation: CASSLGRQNTEAFF. Full variable domain (remainder filled in from reference TRBV5-1 and TRBJ1-1): KAGVTQTPRYLIKTRGQQVTLSCSPISGHRSVSWYQQTPGQGLQFLFEYFSETQRNKGNFPGRFSGRQFSNSRSEMNVSTLELGDSALYLCASSLGRQNTEAFFGQGTRLTVV.

The chain carries TRBV11-3 and TRBJ2-2, with 7 bases lining up with TRBD2. The CDR3 is made up of 15 amino acids. The V gene end was trimmed by 6 bases and the J gene end by 4 bases; junction bases not matched to a gene: 8. Per germline, CDR1 SGHNT and CDR2 YENEEA. The CDR3 spells CASRAGTTGTGELFF. As DNA, the CDR3 is TGTGCCAGCAGGGCCGGGACTACGGGCACCGGGGAGCTGTTTTTT.

The chain uses TRBV19 and TRBJ1-5; D ambiguous. Trimming cost V 7 bases and J 3 bases, with 7 bases left between them. From germline, CDR1 is LNHDA and CDR2 SQIVND (reference sequence). CDR3 length equals 12 residues. DNA of the CDR3: TGTGCCAGTACAGCTGTCAATCAGCCCCAGCATTTT. This gives the protein CASTAVNQPQHF.

The chain has TRBV3-1 and TRBJ1-6; 8 bases are shared with TRBD1. Germline V gene data show CDR1 as LGHDT and CDR2 as YNNKEL (reference sequence). The CDR3 loop spans 14 amino acids. With 3 bases clipped from V and 10 bases from J, the junction kept 5 bases outside the gene matches. As DNA, the CDR3 is TGTGCCAGCAGCCACCGGGACAGGTCATCACCCCTCCACTTT. It specifies CASSHRDRSSPLHF.

The chain recombines TRBV5-1 with TRBJ2-7, with 9 bases that match TRBD1. The CDR3 has 15 amino acids. V gave up 4 bases and J gave up 0 bases; unmatched junction bases: 5. In germline, CDR1 is SGHRS, CDR2 YFSETQ. Written as DNA, the CDR3 is TGCGCCAGCAGCCCAAGGACAGGGGTCTCCTACGAGCAGTACTTC. Protein sequence: CASSPRTGVSYEQYF.

This clonotype was counted a single time. V usage is TRBV15 and J usage is TRBJ1-4; a weak D match, TRBD1 (6 bases). V was cut by 0 bases and J by 7 bases, with 12 bases left in between. The germline gives CDR1 LNHNV, CDR2 YYDKDF (reference sequence). The CDR3 has 15 amino acids. The CDR3 protein is CATSREGQGSEKLFF. DNA of the CDR3: TGTGCCACCAGCAGAGAGGGGCAGGGGAGTGAAAAACTGTTTTTT.

This clonotype came up many times. The rearrangement uses TRBV12-3 or TRBV12-4 and TRBJ2-2; D gene uncertain. The CDR3 covers 15 residues. The V end lost 5 bases, the J end lost 3 bases, and 13 bases lay between the germline ends. The CDR3 region is CASSRDTVDTGELFF. The CDR3 bases are TGTGCCAGCAGTCGAGACACAGTTGACACCGGGGAGCTGTTTTTT.

This clonotype was seen more than once but under ten times. This chain connects TRBV19 to TRBJ1-2; the match to TRBD1 covers 8 bases. Germline CDR1 and CDR2: LNHDA and SQIVND (reference sequence). Trimming cost V 6 bases and J 2 bases; bases outside gene matches: 5. The CDR3 loop spans 14 amino acids. The chain's CDR3 is CASSRQGNNYGYTF. The CDR3 region has the DNA TGTGCCAGTAGCCGACAGGGGAACAACTATGGCTACACCTTC.

The chain recombines TRBV7-9 with TRBJ1-2; no clear D. Germline-derived CDR1 and CDR2 are SEHNR and FQNEAQ (reference sequence). The CDR3 sequence is 15 residues long. The V gene lost 5 bases and the J gene lost 2 bases, with 15 bases spanning the gap. CDR3 protein: CASSPGGKANYGYTF. DNA of the CDR3: TGTGCCAGCAGCCCAGGAGGCAAAGCAAACTATGGCTACACCTTC.

This clonotype showed up many times. This rearrangement joins TRBV2 to TRBJ2-1, with TRBD2 as a possible D gene (6 bases). This CDR3 has 15 amino acids. The V gene lost 7 bases and the J gene lost 9 bases, with 22 bases spanning the gap. Germline-derived CDR1 and CDR2 are SNHLY and FYNNEI. This CDR3 is CASIRNSGGGAEQFF. In DNA, the CDR3 is TGTGCCAGCATTAGAAATAGCGGAGGAGGGGCTGAGCAGTTCTTC.

The chain couples TRBV12-3 or TRBV12-4 to TRBJ1-2; no firm D call. Trimming shortened V by 6 bases and J by 2 bases, and 10 bases separated the two germline ends. The CDR3 has 13 amino acids. CDR3 DNA sequence: TGTGCCAGCAGACTAGCGGGGAACTATGGCTACACCTTC. This codes for CASRLAGNYGYTF.

This clonotype was seen a handful of times. J is TRBJ2-2 and V is TRBV30, with D tentatively TRBD1 (6 bases). CDR1 GTSNPN and CDR2 SVGIG come from the germline V gene (reference sequence). The CDR3 is 14 residues long. Trimming left V 4 bases short and J 3 bases short, with 12 bases between. The CDR3 loop is CAWNWQGYTGELFF. In DNA, the CDR3 is TGTGCCTGGAATTGGCAGGGGTACACCGGGGAGCTGTTTTTT.

This clonotype was picked up a small number of times. This chain connects TRBV2 to TRBJ1-2; D is possibly TRBD1 (5 bases). V lost 8 bases and J lost 2, with 12 bases in between. The CDR3 is 13 amino acids. CDR1 SNHLY and CDR2 FYNNEI come from the germline V gene. This CDR3 reads CASRQTFNYGYTF. As DNA, the CDR3 is TGTGCCAGCCGACAGACCTTCAACTATGGCTACACCTTC.

This clonotype was detected a few times. This CDR3 reads CASSLAGRGDETQYF. The CDR3 bases are TGCGCCAGCAGCTTGGCAGGCAGGGGTGATGAGACCCAGTACTTC. V is TRBV5-1 and J is TRBJ2-5; perhaps TRBD1 as D (6 bases). CDR3 length: 15 amino acids. Trimming took 0 bases from V and 5 from J, leaving 14 bases between them. Germline CDR1 reads SGHRS; CDR2 reads YFSETQ.

CDR3 residues: CASSSLSGGAGELFF. DNA of the CDR3: TGTGCCAGCAGTTCCCTCAGCGGGGGGGCCGGGGAGCTGTTTTTT. The V call is TRBV6-1, the J call TRBJ2-2, with 10 bases matching TRBD2. The CDR3 extends over 15 amino acids. Germline values: CDR1 MNHNS, CDR2 SASEGT. V shed 5 bases, J shed 6 bases, and the junction held 6 bases outside the gene matches.

The table lists this clonotype with many counts. This sequence joins TRBV18 and TRBJ2-5; D uncertain. The ends were cut back, 2 bases at V and 3 bases at J, with 7 bases in the middle. Germline CDR1 KGHSH, CDR2 LQKENI. The CDR3 is 13 amino acids. CDR3 region: CASSPSQKETQYF. CDR3 nucleotide sequence: TGTGCCAGCTCACCAAGCCAGAAAGAGACCCAGTACTTC.